A selection of T cell receptor beta chains follows, all from one sample in a study of T cell responses to AZD1222 COVID-19 vaccine. The protocol was immunoSEQ multiplex PCR, while the TCRdb copy is restricted to in-frame clones and leaves out a portion. Among 100,000 or so clones listed, approximately 86% were seen once. The specimen was peripheral blood, collected on day 0 of AZD1222 vaccination. The source of these receptors is an adult in good health. Each CDR3 is given without its conserved first and last residue. D genes are given only for firm matches.

d_gene,v_gene,len,j_gene,CDR3aa
NA,TRBV18,12,TRBJ1-2,ASSPAGVDYGYT
TRBD1,TRBV5-8,13,TRBJ1-5,ASSQLGTGDQPQH
NA,TRBV4-1,12,TRBJ1-3,ASSPHVTGNTIY
NA,TRBV18,13,TRBJ2-1,ASSPTRSGYNEQF
NA,TRBV28,14,TRBJ1-1,ASSLGRVLPSTEAF
NA,TRBV9,13,TRBJ1-3,ASNSRGSSGNTIY
NA,TRBV12-3/TRBV12-4,11,TRBJ1-2,ASSLGPNYGYT
TRBD1,TRBV7-9,13,TRBJ1-1,ASSLPQGANTEAF
TRBD2,TRBV27,13,TRBJ2-7,ASSFWTSGPYEQY
TRBD2,TRBV5-4,15,TRBJ2-3,ASSSLPGLADRDTQY
NA,TRBV7-2,11,TRBJ2-3,ASSLDLVDTQY
NA,TRBV28,11,TRBJ2-1,ASSDNIGNEQF
NA,TRBV19,12,TRBJ2-6,ASSPQGAANVLT
TRBD1,TRBV27,14,TRBJ2-2,ASRSTRDSFTGELF
NA,TRBV4-2,14,TRBJ1-3,ASSQEGGPSGNTIY
NA,TRBV6-5,9,TRBJ1-4,ASSPGEKLF
TRBD1,TRBV6-5,11,TRBJ1-5,ASSMTGVQPQH
TRBD1,TRBV5-1,12,TRBJ1-1,ASSETGADTEAF
NA,TRBV3-1/TRBV3-2,10,TRBJ2-3,ASSPQSWTQY
TRBD1,TRBV19,13,TRBJ1-4,ASSVTRGNNEKLF
NA,TRBV27,15,TRBJ2-7,ASSYRLGDRSSYEQY
NA,TRBV25-1,15,TRBJ1-1,ASSDRSRGLLNTEAF
NA,TRBV28,12,TRBJ1-4,ASSLQGVDEKLF
TRBD1,TRBV5-4,13,TRBJ2-2,ASSLWTGAPGELF
TRBD1,TRBV3-1/TRBV3-2,13,TRBJ2-2,ASSPRDRAAGELF
TRBD1,TRBV7-2,15,TRBJ1-3,ASSLDRGVLNGNTIY
NA,TRBV28,13,TRBJ1-2,ASTEGGLANYGYT
TRBD2,TRBV7-8,14,TRBJ2-3,ASSPGLGGSTDTQY
TRBD1,TRBV27,14,TRBJ1-2,ASSLLGTGNNYGYT
NA,TRBV5-6,10,TRBJ1-1,ASSLFGQEAF
TRBD1,TRBV7-2,13,TRBJ2-2,ASSGSGQRTGELF
NA,TRBV2,11,TRBJ1-5,ASSLGSRQPQH
TRBD1,TRBV5-1,14,TRBJ1-3,ASSLTGGFTGNTIY
TRBD2,TRBV27,14,TRBJ2-1,ASSRGTSGRLNEQF
TRBD1,TRBV9,13,TRBJ2-7,ASSVPRQGYYEQY
TRBD1,TRBV19,12,TRBJ1-5,ASSRGYSNQPQH
NA,TRBV5-1,15,TRBJ2-2,ASSLTGRLANTGELF